This T cell receptor beta chain was found in a study of OX40 agonist ivuxolimab in advanced cancers. Study-wide context: Therapy given before enrollment (anti-PD-1, anti-PD-L1 or anti-CTLA-4) was allowed, and around 44% had some. Study results and caveats: On average, CD8+ T cells had more expanded clones than CD4+.

This table comes from immunoSEQ multiplex PCR, and its TCRdb copy is limited to in-frame clones, with some not included. The sample holds 60,000 to 90,000 clones; about four fifths are singletons and the top ten take 0.76%. Of note for this clone: Its antigen is currently unknown.

The CDR3 sequence is 11 residues long. Germline V gene lookup returns CDR1 MNHNS and CDR2 SASEGT. Trimming removed 1 base from V and 15 bases from J, with 9 bases in between. The clonotype originates from an adult with an advanced solid tumor such as melanoma, head and neck, liver or kidney cancer. The sample consisted of CD4+ or CD8+ T cells sorted from blood, taken in a trial of the OX40 agonist ivuxolimab. The gene calls are TRBV6-1 and TRBJ2-2; the D is unclear. The CDR3 DNA reads as TGTGCCAGCAGTGAAGTGTGGACGGTGTTTTTT. Its protein is CASSEVWTVFF.